Sequencing of this T cell receptor beta chain was carried out in a study of control samples from healthy donors and cancer patients. Clones were sequenced by immunoSEQ multiplex PCR, and TCRdb holds only the in-frame ones, with some missing. The repertoire holds under 100,000 clones, with 88% as singletons. With 2 bases clipped from V and 3 bases from J, the junction kept 14 bases outside the gene matches. The CDR3 runs to 17 residues. Germline lookup yields CDR1 SGHNT and CDR2 YYREEE (reference sequence). Sequencing was performed on blood. This receptor was obtained from a woman in her seventies in good health. The V and J genes are TRBV5-4 and TRBJ2-7; 7 positions agree with TRBD2. The CDR3: CASSFSPRAGLLYEQYF. The CDR3 nucleotides are TGTGCCAGCAGCTTTAGTCCTAGAGCGGGACTCCTCTACGAGCAGTACTTC. The variable domain in full, completed from reference TRBV5-4 and TRBJ2-7, reads ETGVTQSPTHLIKTRGQQVTLRCSSQSGHNTVSWYQQALGQGPQFIFQYYREEENGRGNFPPRFSGLQFPNYSSELNVNALELDDSALYLCASSFSPRAGLLYEQYFGPGTRLTVT.